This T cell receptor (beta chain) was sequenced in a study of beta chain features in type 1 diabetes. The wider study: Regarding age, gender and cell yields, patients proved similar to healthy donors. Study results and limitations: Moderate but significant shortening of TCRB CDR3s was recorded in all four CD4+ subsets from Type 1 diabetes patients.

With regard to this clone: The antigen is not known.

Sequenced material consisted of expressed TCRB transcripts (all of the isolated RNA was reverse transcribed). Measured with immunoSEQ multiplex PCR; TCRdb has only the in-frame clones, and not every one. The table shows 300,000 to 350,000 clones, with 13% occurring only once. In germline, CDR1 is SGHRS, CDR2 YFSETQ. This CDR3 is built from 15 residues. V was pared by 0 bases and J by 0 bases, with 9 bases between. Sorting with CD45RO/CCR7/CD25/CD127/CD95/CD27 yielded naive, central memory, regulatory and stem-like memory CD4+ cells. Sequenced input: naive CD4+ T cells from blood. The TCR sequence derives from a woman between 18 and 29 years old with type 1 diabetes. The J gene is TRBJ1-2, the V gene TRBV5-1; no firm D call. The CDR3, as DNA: TGCGCCAGCAGCTTGGAACGAGGAGCTAACTATGGCTACACCTTC. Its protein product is CASSLERGANYGYTF.